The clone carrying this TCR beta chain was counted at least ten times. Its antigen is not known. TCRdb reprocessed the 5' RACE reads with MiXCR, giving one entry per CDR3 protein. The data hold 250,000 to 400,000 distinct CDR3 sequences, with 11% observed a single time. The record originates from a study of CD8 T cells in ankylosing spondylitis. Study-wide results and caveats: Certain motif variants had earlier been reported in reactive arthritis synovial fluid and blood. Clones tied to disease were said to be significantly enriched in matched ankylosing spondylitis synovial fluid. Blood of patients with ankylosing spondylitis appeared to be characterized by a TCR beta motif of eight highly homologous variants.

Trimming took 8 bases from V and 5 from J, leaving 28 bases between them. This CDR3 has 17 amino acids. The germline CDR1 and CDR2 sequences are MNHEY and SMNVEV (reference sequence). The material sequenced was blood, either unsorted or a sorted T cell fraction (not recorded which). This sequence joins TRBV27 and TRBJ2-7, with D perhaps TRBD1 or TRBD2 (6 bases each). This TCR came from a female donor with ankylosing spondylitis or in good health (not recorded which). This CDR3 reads CASSVTGAVTLGDEQYF. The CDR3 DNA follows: TGTGCCAGCTCTGTGACGGGGGCCGTAACCCTGGGGGACGAGCAGTACTTC.